The clone carrying this T cell receptor beta chain was counted only a few times. CDR3-region Arm-PCR and iRepertoire HTBI primers produced the TCR beta libraries. TCRdb redid the calling of the multiplex PCR reads with MiXCR, one entry per CDR3 protein. This sample has about 420,000 distinct CDR3 sequences, with about 25% found just once. Specified time point: persistent/refractory GD, antithyroid drugs over 5 years with positive TRAb. The TCR library was made from RNA that had been extracted from PBMCs in TRIzol. This entry comes from a study of regulatory T cells in long-lasting Graves disease. In the study overall: Over-5-year antithyroid drug use with positive TSH receptor antibodies defined persistent Graves' disease in the study.

Germline-derived CDR1 and CDR2 are SGHTA and FQGNSA. The CDR3 is made up of 14 amino acids. V was trimmed by 4 bases and J by 5 bases, leaving 11 bases between them. The chain combines TRBV7-2 with TRBJ1-4; D gene ambiguous. Material: peripheral blood mononuclear cells (PBMCs), obtained when the disease was refractory, from a patient treated with antithyroid drugs. The receptor comes from a female donor with Graves disease. CDR3 in amino acids: CASSSILGNEKLFF. CDR3 DNA: TGTGCCAGCAGCTCCATTCTGGGGAATGAAAAACTGTTTTTT.